This T cell receptor gamma chain came from a study of gamma-delta chains in newborns, infants, children. Whole-study context: Polyclonal expansion of innate γδ T cells after birth follows microbial exposure.

TCRdb redid clone calling on the reads using CATT. The sample records 1,000 to 1,500 gamma-chain clones, over 65% being singletons. The germline gives CDR1 GITISATS, CDR2 ISYDGTV (reference sequence). The J segment lost 7 bases and the V segment lost 0 bases, leaving 3 bases of the junction unmatched. CDR3 length equals 16 residues. This clone is deemed large (0.1 to 1%). The same CDR3 can be traced to other DNA sequences in this sample. The chain employs TRGV9 and TRGJP. The J gene comes from matching the DNA to germline here; TCRdb lacks it. Sequencing used blood. This TCR was sampled from a child who was a newborn, infant or young child, either healthy, febrile or measles-vaccinated (not recorded which). The CDR3 is CALWEVLELGKKIKVF. The CDR3 coding sequence is TGTGCCTTGTGGGAGGTGTTGGAGTTGGGCAAAAAAATCAAGGTATTT.